This section outlines one T cell receptor delta chain sequence together with its context. This DNA's translation differs at residue 12 from TCRdb's protein, which comes from a much larger clone; a read error is likely, and the protein shown is translated from the DNA. Germline lookup yields CDR1 GEAIGNYY and CDR2 EKD. CDR3 length: 18 residues. The trim removed 4 bases at V and 2 bases at J, leaving 17 bases unmatched. With CATT, TCRdb re-called clones from the RT-PCR reads. The sample contains some 680 delta-chain clones, around 2.6% of which appear only once. The data are from a study of gamma-delta T cells after stem cell transplantation.

Sequenced sample: gamma-delta T cells. This receptor was taken from a human donor. It is not recorded whose cells these are; they may come from a transplant donor. V gene TRDV2 combines with J gene TRDJ1; 8 nucleotides align to TRDD3. The CDR3 DNA reads TGTGCCTGTGATCCCGTTACTACTGGGGGCCCCGCTACCGATAAACTCATCTTT. This translates into CACDPVTTGGPATDKLIF.